Following are 21 T cell receptor beta chains from one sample sequenced in a study of blood T cell repertoires in COVID-19. Profiled with immunoSEQ multiplex PCR; TCRdb holds only in-frame clones, not every one. Of 75,000 to 80,000 clones listed, roughly nine tenths were seen once; the top ten hold about 8.2%. Sequencing was carried out using peripheral blood. The receptors were gathered from a human donor in a cohort sampled during active COVID-19.

V gene TRBV4-2 combines with J gene TRBJ1-2; D unresolved. Germline CDR1 reads LGHNA; CDR2 reads YNFKEQ. V lost 0 bases, J lost 8 bases, and 16 bases lay in between. The CDR3 extends over 15 amino acids. This CDR3 reads CASSQDGGAARGYTF. The CDR3 DNA reads as TGTGCCAGCAGCCAAGACGGCGGCGCGGCTAGAGGCTACACCTTC.

The rearrangement uses TRBV20-1 and TRBJ1-2, with no clear D. The CDR3 has 16 residues. V lost 3 bases and J lost 0, with 17 bases in between. Germline CDR1 reads DFQATT; CDR2 reads SNEGSKA (reference sequence). CDR3 amino acids: CSASSMEGGSNYGYTF. In nucleotides, the CDR3 is TGCAGTGCTAGTAGTATGGAGGGAGGTTCTAACTATGGCTACACCTTC.

The chain couples TRBV19 to TRBJ2-7, with 10 bases lining up with TRBD2. The V gene end was trimmed by 7 bases and the J gene end by 6 bases; junction bases not matched to a gene: 12. The germline CDR1 and CDR2 sequences are LNHDA and SQIVND (reference sequence). The CDR3 runs 15 residues. CDR3 coding DNA: TGTGCCAGTAATAAGCGGCTAGCGGGAGAAGGCGAGCAGTACTTC. Its protein product is CASNKRLAGEGEQYF. Supplemented by reference TRBV19 and TRBJ2-7, the full variable domain reads DGGITQSPKYLFRKEGQNVTLSCEQNLNHDAMYWYRQDPGQGLRLIYYSQIVNDFQKGDIAEGYSVSREKKESFPLTVTSAQKNPTAFYLCASNKRLAGEGEQYFGPGTRLTVT.

The chain carries TRBV3-1 (or the pseudogene TRBV3-2) and TRBJ2-7, with 10 bases lining up with TRBD2. CDR1 and CDR2 from the germline V gene are LGHDT and YNNKEL (reference sequence). The CDR3 covers 18 residues. Trimming took 7 bases from V and 3 from J; bases not matched to a gene: 18. CDR3 sequence (DNA): TGTGCCAGCACCCTGAAGTTGAGCCTAGCGGGAGAATTCTACGAGCAGTACTTC. It specifies CASTLKLSLAGEFYEQYF.

This clone has a single count. The rearrangement links TRBV6-1 to TRBJ1-1; D gene unclear. The V gene lost 1 base and the J gene lost 3 bases, with 9 bases spanning the gap. Germline CDR1 is MNHNS and CDR2 is SASEGT. The CDR3 totals 14 residues. DNA of the CDR3: TGTGCCAGCAGTGAAGTTTGGGAGTACACTGAAGCTTTCTTT. This codes for CASSEVWEYTEAFF.

The chain has TRBV13 and TRBJ1-4, with unresolved D. In germline, CDR1 is PRHDT, CDR2 FYEKMQ (reference sequence). Trimming took 5 bases from V and 1 from J, leaving 17 bases between them. This CDR3 spans 17 amino acids. The CDR3, as DNA: TGTGCCAGCAGCCCCGGACTGTTATTGGGAACTAATGAAAAACTGTTTTTT. It translates to CASSPGLLLGTNEKLFF.

The chain carries TRBV5-5 and TRBJ1-1, with TRBD1 identical over 7 bases. The CDR3 contains 13 residues. V shed 5 bases and J 1 base; nucleotides not matched to a gene: 2. Germline-derived CDR1 and CDR2 are SGHKS and YYEKEE (reference sequence). The chain's CDR3 is CASRRTGNTEAFF. CDR3 coding DNA: TGTGCCAGCAGACGGACAGGGAACACTGAAGCTTTCTTT.

The rearrangement joins TRBV24-1 to TRBJ2-5; TRBD2 agrees at 9 bases. CDR1 is KGHDR, CDR2 SFDVKD, per germline. The CDR3 extends over 15 amino acids. V trimming: 2 bases; J trimming: 2 bases; junction bases outside the gene matches: 2. CDR3 bases: TGTGCCACCAGTGATTCTAGCGGGAAACAAGAGACCCAGTACTTC. It yields the protein CATSDSSGKQETQYF.

CDR3 nucleotides: TGTGCCAGCAGCTTGTTGGGCAGGGGAATACCCGAGCAGTACTTC. It encodes CASSLLGRGIPEQYF. This chain joins TRBV5-6 and TRBJ2-7; weak D call: TRBD1 (6 bases). The CDR3 is made up of 15 amino acids. Germline V lookup: CDR1 SGHDT, CDR2 YYEEEE. V was cut by 1 base and J by 6 bases, with 17 bases left in between.

A word on this clone: One junction end disagrees with the germline gene, perhaps due to a read error. The rearrangement joins TRBV7-6 to TRBJ2-7; 8 nucleotides line up with TRBD2. The CDR3 is 13 amino acids. Germline V gene data show CDR1 as SGHVS and CDR2 as FNYEAQ. CDR3 protein: CASSLAAGGEQYF. As DNA, the CDR3 is TGTGCCAGCAGCCTAGCGGCGGGGGGCGAGCAGTACTTC. Filled out from reference TRBV7-6 and TRBJ2-7, the complete variable domain reads GAGVSQSPRYKVTKRGQDVALRCDPISGHVSLYWYRQALGQGPEFLTYFNYEAQQDKSGLPNDRFSAERPEGSISTLTIQRTEQRDSAMYRCASSLAAGGEQYFGPGTRLTVT.

The chain joins TRBV6-6 to TRBJ1-3, with D unresolved. Per the germline V gene, CDR1 is MNHNY and CDR2 is SVGAGI (reference sequence). The V end lost 5 bases, the J end lost 4 bases, and 18 bases lay between the germline ends. This CDR3 comprises 16 residues. CDR3 coding DNA: TGTGCCAGCAGTCCCCCGTGGGCTTTGAGAGGAAACACCATATATTTT. Amino acids: CASSPPWALRGNTIYF.

The chain carries TRBV18 and TRBJ2-1; D is possibly TRBD1 (5 bases). Per germline, CDR1 KGHSH and CDR2 LQKENI. Trimming shortened V by 0 bases and J by 5 bases, and 14 bases separated the two germline ends. CDR3 size: 16 residues. The CDR3 loop reads CASSPPQGIRDNEQFF. For the CDR3, the DNA is TGTGCCAGCTCACCACCCCAGGGTATCCGTGACAATGAGCAGTTCTTC.

This clone was seen only once. The chain recombines TRBV7-2 with TRBJ2-7; no clear D. Germline-derived CDR1 and CDR2 are SGHTA and FQGNSA. The CDR3 length is 13 residues. The V and J ends lost 6 bases and 2 bases respectively, with 11 bases between them. DNA for the CDR3: TGTGCCAGCAGGCAGTCCACAGCCTACGAGCAGTACTTC. Translating it yields CASRQSTAYEQYF.

This clone was seen a single time. V gene TRBV7-7 combines with J gene TRBJ1-3; D call uncertain. The V and J ends lost 0 bases and 4 bases respectively, with 13 bases between them. The CDR3 is made up of 16 amino acids. Germline lookup yields CDR1 SSHAT and CDR2 FNYEAQ (reference sequence). For the CDR3, the DNA is TGTGCCAGCAGCTTAGCTCCCTCCGAGGGAGGAAACACCATATATTTT. Translation gives CASSLAPSEGGNTIYF.

V usage is TRBV7-3 and J usage is TRBJ1-1, with no clear D. The V end was cut by 5 bases, the J end by 1 base, with 14 bases between. CDR1 and CDR2 (germline): SGHTA, FQGTGA. The CDR3 length is 15 residues. This CDR3 is CASSQGRTENTEAFF. The CDR3 DNA is TGTGCCAGCAGCCAAGGGAGGACGGAGAACACTGAAGCTTTCTTT.

The rearrangement links TRBV29-1 to TRBJ2-3; D is unresolved. Germline V gene sequence: CDR1 SQVTM, CDR2 ANQGSEA. The CDR3 has 14 amino acids. V lost 2 bases, J lost 3 bases, and 12 bases lay in between. CDR3 bases: TGCAGCGTTGAACGGGTAGTTGGTACAGATACGCAGTATTTT. Amino acids: CSVERVVGTDTQYF.

This sequence joins TRBV5-1 and TRBJ2-2, with TRBD1 identical over 8 bases. The CDR3 spans 14 residues. The V gene end was trimmed by 8 bases and the J gene end by 0 bases; junction bases not matched to a gene: 3. CDR1 is SGHRS and CDR2 is YFSETQ in the germline V gene. CDR3 loop: CASRGQANTGELFF. In DNA form, the CDR3 reads TGCGCCAGTCGGGGACAGGCGAACACCGGGGAGCTGTTTTTT.

The V call is TRBV5-1, the J call TRBJ1-4, with D possibly being TRBD1 (6 bases). Trimming removed 4 bases from V and 0 bases from J, with 16 bases in between. The CDR3 sequence is 17 residues long. Germline V lookup: CDR1 SGHRS, CDR2 YFSETQ. This CDR3 is CASSPSGHPATNEKLFF. The CDR3 bases are TGCGCCAGCAGCCCCTCGGGACATCCTGCAACTAATGAAAAACTGTTTTTT.

V gene TRBV7-8 combines with J gene TRBJ1-1; the D gene is possibly TRBD1 (6 bases). The CDR3 is 14 residues long. V gave up 0 bases and J gave up 1 base, with 6 bases separating them. Germline CDR1 reads SGHVS; CDR2 reads FQNEAQ. The DNA for the CDR3 is TGTGCCAGCAGCTTAGCACAGGGGAACACTGAAGCTTTCTTT. As protein: CASSLAQGNTEAFF.

This chain links TRBV30 with TRBJ1-2; TRBD1 might be the D (6 bases). Germline V CDR1 and CDR2: GTSNPN, SVGIG (reference sequence). V was pared by 2 bases and J by 5 bases, with 9 bases between. The CDR3 runs 12 residues. The CDR3 DNA reads TGTGCCTGGAGTATTGGACAGTATGGCTACACCTTC. Amino acid sequence: CAWSIGQYGYTF. Full variable domain (rest looked up from reference TRBV30 and TRBJ1-2): SQTIHQWPATLVQPVGSPLSLECTVEGTSNPNLYWYRQAAGRGLQLLFYSVGIGQISSEVPQNLSASRPQDRQFILSSKKLLLSDSGFYLCAWSIGQYGYTFGSGTRLTVV.

V usage is TRBV7-8 and J usage is TRBJ1-3; TRBD1 is a possible D gene (6 bases). Germline loops: CDR1 SGHVS, CDR2 FQNEAQ. V shed 4 bases and J shed 0 bases, with 10 bases lying between them. The CDR3 is 15 amino acids. CDR3 sequence: CASSSGQFSGNTIYF. CDR3 sequence (DNA): TGTGCCAGCAGCTCAGGACAGTTCTCTGGAAACACCATATATTTT.